This T cell receptor (beta chain) was retrieved from a study of blood T cell repertoires in COVID-19. The wider study: Nucleic acid was either cDNA or gDNA, and it came from T cells, B-cell-depleted T cells, or PBMCs.

Measured with immunoSEQ multiplex PCR; TCRdb has only the in-frame clones, and not every one. This sample has 300,000 to 350,000 clones, with around 91% found just once. This clone was seen just once. Source material: PBMCs or T cells enriched from blood (not recorded which). The source of this sequence is a woman aged 18-35 years with acute COVID-19.

The CDR3 DNA is TGTGCCATCAGTGAAGGAGGCGATCAGCCCCAGCATTTT. Translation gives CAISEGGDQPQHF. J is TRBJ1-5 and V is TRBV10-3; D remains unclear. The germline V gene has CDR1 ENHRY and CDR2 SYGVKD. CDR3 size: 13 residues. V was shortened by 3 bases and J by 5 bases, with 8 bases between the two germline ends.